This record looks at one TCR beta chain sequence and its context. The antigen is unknown. 5'RACE generated cDNA with 10-nucleotide random UMIs. TCRdb itself ran the 5' RACE reads through MiXCR, one entry per CDR3 protein. Among about 48,000 distinct CDR3 sequences listed, under 30% were seen once. The data stem from a study of neurological immune-mediated disorders. Study-level points and caveats: Falling below healthy controls, multiple sclerosis showed the least TCR clonal expansion, while HTLV-1-associated myelopathy showed the most.

This CDR3 comprises 11 residues. V lost 4 bases and J 8 bases, leaving 11 bases between the germline ends. Germline CDR1 SQVTM, CDR2 ANQGSEA. The unsorted libraries were made from 2 million PBMCs kept at -80 C. The V and J genes are TRBV29-1 and TRBJ1-1; D is ambiguous. The TCR comes from a woman aged 65 to 85 in good health. The material sequenced was PBMCs. Here the CDR3 reads CSVVGSQEAFF. DNA of the CDR3: TGCAGCGTTGTAGGCAGCCAGGAAGCTTTCTTT.